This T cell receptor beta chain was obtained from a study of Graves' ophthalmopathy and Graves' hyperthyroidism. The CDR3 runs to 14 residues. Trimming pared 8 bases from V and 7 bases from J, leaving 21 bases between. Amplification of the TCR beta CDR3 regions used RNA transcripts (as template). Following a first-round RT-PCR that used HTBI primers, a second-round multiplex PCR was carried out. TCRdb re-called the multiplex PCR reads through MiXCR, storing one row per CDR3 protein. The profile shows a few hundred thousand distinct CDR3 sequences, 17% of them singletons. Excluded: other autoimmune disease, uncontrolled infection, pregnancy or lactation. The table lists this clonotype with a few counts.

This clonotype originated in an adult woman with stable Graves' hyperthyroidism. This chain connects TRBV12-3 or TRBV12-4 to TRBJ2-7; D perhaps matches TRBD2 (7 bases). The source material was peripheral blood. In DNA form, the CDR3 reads TGTGCCAGCCGGGAAATTGCGGGGGCGGGGGAGCAGTACTTC. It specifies CASREIAGAGEQYF.